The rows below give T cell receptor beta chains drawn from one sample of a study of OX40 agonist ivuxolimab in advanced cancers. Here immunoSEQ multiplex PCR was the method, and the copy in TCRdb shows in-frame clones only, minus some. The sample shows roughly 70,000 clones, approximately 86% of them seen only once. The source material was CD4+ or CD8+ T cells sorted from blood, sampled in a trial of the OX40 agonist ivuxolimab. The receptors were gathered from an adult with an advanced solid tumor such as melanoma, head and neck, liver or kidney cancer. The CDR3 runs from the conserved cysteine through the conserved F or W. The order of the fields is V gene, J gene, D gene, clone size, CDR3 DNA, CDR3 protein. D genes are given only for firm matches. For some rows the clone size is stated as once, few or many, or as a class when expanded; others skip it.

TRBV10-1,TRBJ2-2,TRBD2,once,TGCGCCAGCAGAATCACTAGCGGGAGTTCGACCGGGGAGCTGTTTTTT,CASRITSGSSTGELFF
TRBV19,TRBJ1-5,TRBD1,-,TGTGCCACCCGGGACAGGGATTATCAGCCCCAGCATTTT,CATRDRDYQPQHF
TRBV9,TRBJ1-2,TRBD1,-,TGTGCCAGCACGGTCGGACAGGCGCCCTATGGCTACACCTTC,CASTVGQAPYGYTF
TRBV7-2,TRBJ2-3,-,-,TGTGCCAGCAAGGAGAGGAGGGAAAGATCAGATACGCAGTATTTT,CASKERRERSDTQYF
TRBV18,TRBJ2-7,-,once,TGTGCCAGCTCACCCACCGGGAGTTTCGGCGAGCAGTACTTC,CASSPTGSFGEQYF
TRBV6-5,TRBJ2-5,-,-,TGTGCCAGCAGGCTGGGTGGGGGGGAGACCCAGTACTTC,CASRLGGGETQYF
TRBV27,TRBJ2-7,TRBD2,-,TGTGCCAGCAGGCCGCCGGGACTAGCGGGCGCGGCGGGGGAGCAGTACTTC,CASRPPGLAGAAGEQYF
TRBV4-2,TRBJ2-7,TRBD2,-,TGTGCCAGCAGCCAAGGACTAGCGGGGACCTCCTACGAGCAGTACTTC,CASSQGLAGTSYEQYF
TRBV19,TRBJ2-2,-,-,TGTGCCAGTAACAAGGCGGGAAACACCGGGGAGCTGTTTTTT,CASNKAGNTGELFF
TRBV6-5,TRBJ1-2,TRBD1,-,TGTGCCAGCAGAAGAACAGGGGAGGGGAACTATGGCTACACCTTC,CASRRTGEGNYGYTF
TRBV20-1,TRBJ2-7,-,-,TGCAGTGCCATAATATCGGCCGAGCAGTACTTC,CSAIISAEQYF
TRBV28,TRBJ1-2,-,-,TGTGCCAGCAGTCCGACCGGAAGGGGTGACTATGGCTACACCTTC,CASSPTGRGDYGYTF
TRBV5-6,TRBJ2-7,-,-,TGTGCCAGCAGCCTCCTCCCATCCCCCGAGCAGTACTTC,CASSLLPSPEQYF
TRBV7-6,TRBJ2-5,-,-,TGTGCCAGCAGCGCCCAAGACGTCCAAGAGACCCAGTACTTC,CASSAQDVQETQYF
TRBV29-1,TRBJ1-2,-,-,TGCAGCGTTGGGTCTGGGCTTGAGCGGTATGGCTACACCTTC,CSVGSGLERYGYTF
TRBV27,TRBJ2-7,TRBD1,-,TGTGCCAGCCGGCGATACTCGACAGGGATATACGAGCAGTACTTC,CASRRYSTGIYEQYF
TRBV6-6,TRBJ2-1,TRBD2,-,TGTGCCAGCAGTTATGTCAGCGGGACGAGGAATGAGCAGTTCTTC,CASSYVSGTRNEQFF
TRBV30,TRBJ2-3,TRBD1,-,TGTGCCTGGACGAAGGGGGCCGCAGATACGCAGTATTTT,CAWTKGAADTQYF
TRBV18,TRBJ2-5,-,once,TGTGCCAGCTCACCCCCCCTCCAAGAGACCCAGTACTTC,CASSPPLQETQYF
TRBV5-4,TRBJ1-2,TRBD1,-,TGTGCCAGCAGCTTCCCAGGGGGCGCGGACTATGGCTACACCTTC,CASSFPGGADYGYTF
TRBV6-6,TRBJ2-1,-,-,TGTGCCAGCAGTTACGGAGGGACCAGCTCCTACAATGAGCAGTTCTTC,CASSYGGTSSYNEQFF
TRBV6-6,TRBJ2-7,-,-,TGTGCCAGCAGTTACTTTCAGGGAAACGAGCAGTACTTC,CASSYFQGNEQYF
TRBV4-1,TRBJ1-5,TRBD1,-,TGCGCCAGCAGCACAGGACAGGGGGCACCGTACAATCAGCCCCAGCATTTT,CASSTGQGAPYNQPQHF
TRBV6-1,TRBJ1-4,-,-,TGTGCCAGCAGTGAACAGAAGGGTAGCGCAACTAATGAAAAACTGTTTTTT,CASSEQKGSATNEKLFF
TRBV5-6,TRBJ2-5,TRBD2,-,TGTGCCAGCAGCTTTCGGACTAGCGCGGAGACCCAGTACTTC,CASSFRTSAETQYF
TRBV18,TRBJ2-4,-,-,TGTGCCAGCTCACCCCGGGACGTTGCAAAAGACATTCAGTACTTC,CASSPRDVAKDIQYF
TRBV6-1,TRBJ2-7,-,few,TGTGCCAGCAGTAGGAACGAGCAGTACTTC,CASSRNEQYF
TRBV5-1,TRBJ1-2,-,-,TGCGCCAGCAGCCCGGAATTAGCGGAAAACTATGGCTACACCTTC,CASSPELAENYGYTF
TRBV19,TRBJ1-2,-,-,TGTGCCAGTCCGAGGTTGCAAAACGGGCGGCAGGGGAGGGTTACTAACTATGGCTACACCTTC,CASPRLQNGRQGRVTNYGYTF
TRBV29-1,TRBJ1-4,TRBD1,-,TGCAGCGTTGTGCGGACCGGGACAGGGAATGAAAAACTGTTTTTT,CSVVRTGTGNEKLFF